The 31 T cell receptor beta chains presented below share a single source sample, sequenced in a study of blood T cells in healthy people across ages. The authors ran a second PCR of about 6 to 12 cycles using a sample-barcoded 5' primer and a J-beta primer mix. TCRdb re-called the 5' RACE reads through MiXCR, storing one row per CDR3 protein. This sample has over 950,000 distinct CDR3 sequences, with 51% found just once. Input material: blood. The source is a woman aged 55-75 years in good health.

This sequence joins TRBV28 and TRBJ1-5; D gene unclear. Trimming took off 3 bases at V and 4 bases at J, with 10 bases between the two ends. The CDR3 totals 14 residues. Looked up from germline, CDR1 is MDHEN and CDR2 is SYDVKM. CDR3 region: CASSFVQQNQPQHF. CDR3 nucleotide sequence: TGTGCCAGCAGTTTTGTACAGCAAAATCAGCCCCAGCATTTT.

The chain links TRBV27 to TRBJ2-1; 8 nucleotides line up with TRBD2. The CDR3 contains 18 residues. V lost 4 bases, J lost 3 bases, and 14 bases stayed unmatched. Germline assignment: CDR1 MNHEY and CDR2 SMNVEV (reference sequence). The CDR3 coding sequence is TGTGCCAGCAGTTCCATAAGTCCAGCGGGAGTGATCTACAATGAGCAGTTCTTC. Encoded protein: CASSSISPAGVIYNEQFF.

The chain links TRBV29-1 to TRBJ2-7; 9 bases map to TRBD2. The V and J ends lost 1 base and 4 bases, in that order; junction bases with no gene match: 8. The CDR3 covers 15 residues. Germline values: CDR1 SQVTM, CDR2 ANQGSEA. The CDR3 DNA follows: TGCAGCGTTGAAGGGTGGCTAGCGGGGAAATACGAGCAGTACTTC. Translation: CSVEGWLAGKYEQYF.

This clonotype appeared a few times. The chain uses TRBV29-1 and TRBJ2-4; weak D call: TRBD2 (6 bases). The CDR3 length is 14 residues. Trimming left V 1 base short and J 3 bases short, with 10 bases between. Germline CDR1 reads SQVTM; CDR2 reads ANQGSEA. CDR3 protein: CSVEGDWGKNIQYF. The CDR3 DNA sequence: TGCAGCGTTGAAGGGGACTGGGGCAAAAACATTCAGTACTTC.

CDR3 residues: CSAPGRANSYEQYF. The CDR3 DNA follows: TGCAGTGCGCCGGGACGAGCGAACTCCTACGAGCAGTACTTC. This chain uses TRBV20-1 with TRBJ2-7; D possibly matches TRBD1 or TRBD2 (5 bases each). Germline values: CDR1 DFQATT, CDR2 SNEGSKA (reference sequence). Trimming shortened V by 6 bases and J by 0 bases, and 15 bases separated the two germline ends. The CDR3 is made up of 14 amino acids.

The V call is TRBV7-9, the J call TRBJ2-7; 8 bases line up with TRBD1. This CDR3 has 15 amino acids. The V and J ends lost 3 bases and 2 bases, in that order; junction bases with no gene match: 6. Germline CDR1 reads SEHNR; CDR2 reads FQNEAQ (reference sequence). The CDR3 is CASSFTGTGTYEQYF. CDR3 sequence (DNA): TGTGCCAGCAGCTTTACCGGGACAGGTACCTACGAGCAGTACTTC.

The gene calls are TRBV20-1 and TRBJ2-5, with 10 bases fitting TRBD1. Losses at the gene ends were 6 bases for V and 7 bases for J; bases not matched to a gene: 8. This CDR3 spans 13 amino acids. Looked up from germline, CDR1 is DFQATT and CDR2 is SNEGSKA (reference sequence). The CDR3 DNA reads TGCAGTGCCCCCGGGACAGGGGCCAGGACCCAGTACTTC. The encoded protein is CSAPGTGARTQYF.

This clonotype was seen more than once but under ten times. The gene calls are TRBV2 and TRBJ2-6; D call uncertain. The V end lost 4 bases, the J end lost 0 bases, and 7 bases lay between the germline ends. The CDR3 has 15 amino acids. The germline V gene encodes CDR1 SNHLY and CDR2 FYNNEI. The CDR3 DNA reads as TGTGCCAGCAGTGCGGACCTCTCTGGGGCCAACGTCCTGACTTTC. It encodes CASSADLSGANVLTF.

The rearrangement links TRBV6-2 or TRBV6-3 to TRBJ2-3, with 13 bases matching TRBD2. V shed 5 bases, J shed 2 bases, and the junction held 7 bases outside the gene matches. There are 17 residues in the CDR3. Germline V gene data show CDR1 as MNHEY and CDR2 as SVGEGT. CDR3 sequence reads: CASSTGLAGPLTDTQYF. CDR3 nucleotide sequence: TGTGCCAGCAGTACGGGACTAGCGGGACCTCTCACAGATACGCAGTATTTT.

The chain links TRBV7-9 to TRBJ2-7; possible D gene TRBD1, 6 bases. The ends were cut back, 3 bases at V and 0 bases at J, with 9 bases in the middle. Germline CDR1 reads SEHNR; CDR2 reads FQNEAQ (reference sequence). CDR3 length equals 14 residues. The CDR3 DNA is TGTGCCAGCAGCTTTTCAGGGGACTCCTACGAGCAGTACTTC. This gives the protein CASSFSGDSYEQYF.

This clonotype was observed a handful of times. CDR3 DNA sequence: TGCAGTGCTAGGCCGGGGGAGACCCAGTACTTC. It is translated as CSARPGETQYF. The rearrangement links TRBV20-1 to TRBJ2-5; a weak D match, TRBD2 (5 bases). The CDR3 sequence is 11 residues long. V was clipped by 3 bases and J by 5 bases, with 7 bases between them. Per the germline V gene, CDR1 is DFQATT and CDR2 is SNEGSKA (reference sequence).

The chain uses TRBV7-2 and TRBJ2-5; D may be TRBD1 (5 bases). The V gene's germline CDR1 is SGHTA and CDR2 FQGNSA. V was trimmed by 1 base and J by 5 bases, leaving 11 bases between them. The CDR3 is 14 amino acids. CDR3 in DNA: TGTGCCAGCAGCTTAGGGTCAGGGTGGGAGACCCAGTACTTC. Its protein is CASSLGSGWETQYF. Full variable domain (outside the CDR3, taken from reference TRBV7-2 and TRBJ2-5): GAGVSQSPSNKVTEKGKDVELRCDPISGHTALYWYRQSLGQGLEFLIYFQGNSAPDKSGLPSDRFSAERTGGSVSTLTIQRTQQEDSAVYLCASSLGSGWETQYFGPGTRLLVL.

The rearrangement uses TRBV29-1 and TRBJ2-1; D might be TRBD1 or TRBD2, each matching 6 bases. Trimming removed 3 bases at V and 4 bases at J, with 16 bases between. The CDR3 spans 15 residues. In germline, CDR1 is SQVTM, CDR2 ANQGSEA. The CDR3 DNA reads as TGCAGCGTTGAGCGGGATAGGACAGTATACAATGAGCAGTTCTTC. This gives the protein CSVERDRTVYNEQFF.

The CDR3 DNA reads as TGTGCCAGCAGTTTACGACAGTTCGAGCAGTACTTC. This translates into CASSLRQFEQYF. The chain employs TRBV28 and TRBJ2-7, with a tentative D call TRBD1 (5 bases). This CDR3 has 12 amino acids. The germline CDR1 and CDR2 sequences are MDHEN and SYDVKM. Trimming shortened V by 2 bases and J by 6 bases, and 8 bases separated the two germline ends.

This sequence joins TRBV5-1 and TRBJ2-7; tentatively, D is TRBD1 or TRBD2 (6 bases each). V was clipped by 0 bases and J by 5 bases, with 12 bases between them. Germline V lookup: CDR1 SGHRS, CDR2 YFSETQ. The CDR3 runs 14 residues. CDR3 in amino acids: CASSLDGGLNEQYF. The CDR3 nucleotides are TGCGCCAGCAGCTTGGACGGGGGCCTCAACGAGCAGTACTTC.

The rearrangement joins TRBV29-1 to TRBJ2-1; tentative D call: TRBD2 (6 bases). The CDR3 loop spans 16 amino acids. Germline V gene sequence: CDR1 SQVTM, CDR2 ANQGSEA. V was cut by 5 bases and J by 6 bases, with 23 bases left in between. The CDR3 DNA reads TGCAGCGTTTTTACCCAGGCGGGACTCGGCGCCAATGAGCAGTTCTTC. It yields the protein CSVFTQAGLGANEQFF.

In this sample, this clonotype turned up a few times. J is TRBJ1-1 and V is TRBV4-2; 11 positions match TRBD1. V gave up 1 base and J gave up 4 bases; unmatched junction bases: 8. Germline values: CDR1 LGHNA, CDR2 YNFKEQ. The CDR3 loop spans 17 amino acids. The CDR3 reads CASSQGGVGQGATEAFF. The CDR3 DNA sequence: TGTGCCAGCAGCCAAGGAGGAGTCGGACAGGGGGCCACTGAAGCTTTCTTT.

The V gene is TRBV29-1, the J gene TRBJ2-1; 12 bases align to TRBD2. Germline-derived CDR1 and CDR2 are SQVTM and ANQGSEA. V lost 7 bases to trimming and J lost 3 bases; unmatched junction nucleotides: 7. This CDR3 spans 15 amino acids. CDR3 sequence: CSARLAGALYNEQFF. The CDR3 nucleotides are TGCAGCGCCCGACTAGCGGGAGCCCTCTACAATGAGCAGTTCTTC.

The V call is TRBV4-3, the J call TRBJ2-1; D remains unclear. With 1 base removed from V and 4 bases from J, the gap between germline ends came to 11 bases. Looked up from germline, CDR1 is LGHNA and CDR2 is YSLEER. This CDR3 contains 15 residues. The CDR3 DNA reads as TGCGCCAGCAGCCAAGGTCCACCTTCTTACAATGAGCAGTTCTTC. Translated: CASSQGPPSYNEQFF.

This clonotype has only one observation. The J gene is TRBJ1-1, the V gene TRBV27, with 7 bases lining up with TRBD1. Germline loops: CDR1 MNHEY, CDR2 SMNVEV (reference sequence). This CDR3 contains 15 residues. With V trimmed by 5 bases and J by 4 bases, 10 bases remained unmatched. CDR3: CASSTQGGWGTEAFF. CDR3 DNA: TGTGCCAGCAGTACCCAGGGGGGTTGGGGCACTGAAGCTTTCTTT.

The V and J genes are TRBV4-1 and TRBJ2-6; no clear D. Germline V gene lookup returns CDR1 MGHRA and CDR2 YSYEKL. This CDR3 region has 15 residues. The V end lost 3 bases, the J end lost 0 bases, and 6 bases lay between the germline ends. CDR3 in amino acids: CASSHRVSGANVLTF. The CDR3 DNA reads TGCGCCAGCAGCCATCGGGTCTCTGGGGCCAACGTCCTGACTTTC.

This sequence joins TRBV4-2 and TRBJ2-4, with 8 bases lining up with TRBD2. The V and J ends lost 3 bases and 1 base, in that order; junction bases with no gene match: 8. Germline V gene lookup returns CDR1 LGHNA and CDR2 YNFKEQ. This CDR3 has 17 amino acids. CDR3 nucleotides: TGTGCCAGCAGCCAGACTATAGCGGGACGGGCCAAAAACATTCAGTACTTC. As protein: CASSQTIAGRAKNIQYF.

This clonotype has only a few counts. The V call is TRBV9, the J call TRBJ2-5; 9 bases are shared with TRBD2. Germline trimming cut 4 bases from V and 11 bases from J; bases unmatched to any gene: 12. Looked up from germline, CDR1 is SGDLS and CDR2 is YYNGEE. The CDR3 runs 14 residues. The CDR3 bases are TGTGCCAGCAGCCACGGAGCGGGAGGTTTTGAGCAGTACTTC. As protein: CASSHGAGGFEQYF.

The V gene is TRBV29-1, the J gene TRBJ2-5, with a weak D call TRBD1 (6 bases). Germline assignment: CDR1 SQVTM and CDR2 ANQGSEA. The V end lost 6 bases, the J end lost 1 base, and 12 bases lay between the germline ends. This CDR3 is built from 13 residues. The CDR3 sequence is CSVMPTGQETQYF. The CDR3 DNA is TGCAGCGTAATGCCGACAGGCCAAGAGACCCAGTACTTC.

The chain links TRBV7-6 to TRBJ1-2; 8 positions agree with TRBD1. The J segment lost 2 bases and the V segment lost 5 bases, leaving 13 bases of the junction unmatched. CDR1 SGHVS and CDR2 FNYEAQ come from the germline V gene. The CDR3 runs 17 residues. The CDR3 nucleotides read TGTGCCAGCAGCCCGGGGGCGAGACAGGGGATCAACTATGGCTACACCTTC. Residues: CASSPGARQGINYGYTF.

This clonotype is classed as medium-sized. As DNA, the CDR3 is TGTGCCATCAGTGAAGCGACTAGCGTTGGTGGGACCCAGTACTTC. This codes for CAISEATSVGGTQYF. The gene calls are TRBV10-3 and TRBJ2-5, with 8 bases that match TRBD2. The CDR3 has 15 amino acids. V gave up 3 bases and J gave up 7 bases; unmatched junction bases: 10. CDR1 is ENHRY, CDR2 SYGVKD, per germline.

This clonotype has only a few counts. The chain is built from TRBV5-1 and TRBJ2-1; TRBD1 might be the D (6 bases). Trimming took 5 bases from V and 6 from J, leaving 21 bases between them. This CDR3 is built from 16 residues. CDR1 is SGHRS and CDR2 is YFSETQ in the germline V gene. The CDR3 region is CASRGLDRLGFNEQFF. CDR3 DNA: TGCGCCAGCAGAGGACTTGACAGGCTCGGCTTCAATGAGCAGTTCTTC.

The V gene is TRBV5-1, the J gene TRBJ1-1, with a possible D match to TRBD1 (5 bases). The CDR3 has 14 residues. Trimming shortened V by 3 bases and J by 5 bases, and 14 bases separated the two germline ends. The germline V gene encodes CDR1 SGHRS and CDR2 YFSETQ. Written as DNA, the CDR3 is TGCGCCAGCAGCTGGCAAGACGGGGGGACTGAAGCTTTCTTT. It specifies CASSWQDGGTEAFF. The complete variable domain, with remaining parts taken from reference TRBV5-1 and TRBJ1-1, reads KAGVTQTPRYLIKTRGQQVTLSCSPISGHRSVSWYQQTPGQGLQFLFEYFSETQRNKGNFPGRFSGRQFSNSRSEMNVSTLELGDSALYLCASSWQDGGTEAFFGQGTRLTVV.

The chain uses TRBV7-2 and TRBJ1-6, with no clear D. The length of the CDR3 is 13 residues. Germline CDR1 reads SGHTA; CDR2 reads FQGNSA. V lost 5 bases and J 11 bases, leaving 13 bases between the germline ends. DNA of the CDR3: TGTGCCAGCAGCCCTCGGGGAGTGGCACCCCTCCACTTT. Amino acid sequence: CASSPRGVAPLHF.

This clonotype has more than one count but fewer than ten. The chain carries TRBV13 and TRBJ1-2; D call uncertain. V lost 5 bases, J lost 1 base, and 8 bases lay in between. The CDR3 sequence is 13 residues long. Germline loops: CDR1 PRHDT, CDR2 FYEKMQ (reference sequence). In DNA, the CDR3 is TGTGCCAGCAGCGTCGCAAGTAACTATGGCTACACCTTC. As protein: CASSVASNYGYTF. Supplemented by reference TRBV13 and TRBJ1-2, the full variable domain reads AAGVIQSPRHLIKEKRETATLKCYPIPRHDTVYWYQQGPGQDPQFLISFYEKMQSDKGSIPDRFSAQQFSDYHSELNMSSLELGDSALYFCASSVASNYGYTFGSGTRLTVV.

The V and J genes are TRBV6-5 and TRBJ1-5; the D is unclear. Germline V lookup: CDR1 MNHEY, CDR2 SVGAGI. Deletions cut 6 bases from V and 5 bases from J, with 17 bases between. The CDR3 covers 15 residues. The CDR3 spells CASSSRYDVDQPQHF. In DNA form, the CDR3 reads TGTGCCAGCAGCTCTAGGTATGATGTGGATCAGCCCCAGCATTTT.